The clone carrying this T cell receptor beta chain has just a few counts. This specimen comes from a study of low-dose radiotherapy and immunotherapy resistance in tumors. The wider study: For Cohort 1, fractions of 0.5 Gy were given every 2 weeks, reaching 6.5 Gy overall. Cohort 2 received 1 Gy per fraction every two weeks, totaling 13 Gy over 26 weeks.

Alpha and beta chains were covered, as first-strand cDNA relied on TRAV- and TRBV-specific primers. For amplifying TCRs, the PCR ran for approximately 18 cycles with Phusion, which was used together with a constant-region primer and the adapter on the V primers. The mRNA which had been isolated was amplified by in vitro transcription. TCRdb passed the reads through MiXCR, listing each CDR3 protein once. Of fewer than 90,000 distinct CDR3 sequences listed, over 15% are singletons. Described time point: before trial treatment. The germline V gene has CDR1 KGHSH and CDR2 LQKENI. The CDR3 contains 14 residues. The V and J ends lost 1 base and 2 bases respectively, with 8 bases between them.

The sequencing here drew on PBMCs, taken before treatment. This clonotype originated in a male donor with prostate cancer. This chain joins TRBV18 and TRBJ2-5, with D uncertain. CDR3 sequence (DNA): TGTGCCAGCTCACCACAATTCGGGCAAGAGACCCAGTACTTC. Encoded protein: CASSPQFGQETQYF.